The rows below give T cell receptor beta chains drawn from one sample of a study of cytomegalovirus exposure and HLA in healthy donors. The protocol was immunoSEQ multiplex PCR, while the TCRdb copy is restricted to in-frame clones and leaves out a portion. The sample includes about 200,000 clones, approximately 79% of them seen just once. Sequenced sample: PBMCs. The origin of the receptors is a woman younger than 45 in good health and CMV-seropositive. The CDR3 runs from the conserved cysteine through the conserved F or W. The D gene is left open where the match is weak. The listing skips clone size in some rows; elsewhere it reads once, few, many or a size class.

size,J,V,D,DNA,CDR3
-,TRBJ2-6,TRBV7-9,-,TGTGCCAGCAGCCAAACAGGGTTTGGGGCCAACGTCCTGACTTTC,CASSQTGFGANVLTF
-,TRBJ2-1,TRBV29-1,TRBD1,TGCAGCGGAACAGGGGACTCCTACAATGAGCAGTTCTTC,CSGTGDSYNEQFF
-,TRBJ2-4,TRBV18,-,TGTGCCAGCTCACCAGAGGCTCTAGCCAAAAACATTCAGTACTTC,CASSPEALAKNIQYF
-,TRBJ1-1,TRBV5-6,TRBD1,TGTGCCAGCAGCGTTAGGGACAGGGGCCTCCAAGGCACTGAAGCTTTCTTT,CASSVRDRGLQGTEAFF
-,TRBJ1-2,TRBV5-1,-,TGCGCCAGCAGCTTAAACGACCTAGATGGCTACACCTTC,CASSLNDLDGYTF
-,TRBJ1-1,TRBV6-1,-,TGTGCCAGCAGCGTTCAATCCAGGGTGAACACTGAAGCTTTCTTT,CASSVQSRVNTEAFF
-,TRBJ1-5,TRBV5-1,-,TGCGCCAGCAGCTTGAGAGGGAGTAGCAATCAGCCCCAGCATTTT,CASSLRGSSNQPQHF
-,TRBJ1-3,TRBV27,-,TGTGCCAGCAGTTCACTAACAGGAAACACCATATATTTT,CASSSLTGNTIYF
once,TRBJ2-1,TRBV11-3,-,TGTGCCAGCAGCTTAGCGGGGTTTGGGCAGTTCTTC,CASSLAGFGQFF
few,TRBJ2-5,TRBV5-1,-,TGCGCCAGCAGCCCGGGCGGAGGGGACGAGACCCAGTACTTC,CASSPGGGDETQYF
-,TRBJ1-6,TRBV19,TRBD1,TGTGCCAGTAAGGGACAGGGAAGGAATTCACCCCTCCACTTT,CASKGQGRNSPLHF
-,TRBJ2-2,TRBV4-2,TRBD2,TGTGCCAGCAGCATTAATAGCGGGAGTGGCACCGGGGAGCTGTTTTTT,CASSINSGSGTGELFF
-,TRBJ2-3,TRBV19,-,TGTGCCAGTAGTATAGCAAACACAGATACGCAGTATTTT,CASSIANTDTQYF
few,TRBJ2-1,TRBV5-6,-,TGTGCCAGCAGCCACGGAGCCCATGAGCAGTTCTTC,CASSHGAHEQFF
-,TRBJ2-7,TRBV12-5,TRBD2,TGTGCTAGTGGTCCGGGACTAGCGGATTACTGGGAGCAGTACTTC,CASGPGLADYWEQYF
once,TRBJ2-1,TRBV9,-,TGTGCCAGCAGCGTAGACCTAGCGACGAATGGAAATGAGCAGTTCTTC,CASSVDLATNGNEQFF
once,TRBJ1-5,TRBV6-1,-,TGTGCCAGCAGTGAAGCCTCACAGGGTTTCAATCAGCCCCAGCATTTT,CASSEASQGFNQPQHF
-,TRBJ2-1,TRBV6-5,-,TGTGCCACCATAGCTCTCGACAATGAGCAGTTCTTC,CATIALDNEQFF
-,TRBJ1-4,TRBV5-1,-,TGCGCCAGCAGCCTCGGGCAGGGTGCAACTAATGAAAAACTGTTTTTT,CASSLGQGATNEKLFF
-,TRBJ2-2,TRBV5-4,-,TGTGCCAGCAGCTTGGGAGAAACGGGTGTAACCGGGGAGCTGTTTTTT,CASSLGETGVTGELFF
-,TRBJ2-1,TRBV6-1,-,TGTGCCGCAGCGCGGGGACAGATCTACAATGAGCAGTTCTTC,CAAARGQIYNEQFF
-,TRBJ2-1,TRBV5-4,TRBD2,TGTGCCAGCAGCTTGGCCCTAGCGGGGCCCAATGAGCAGTTCTTC,CASSLALAGPNEQFF
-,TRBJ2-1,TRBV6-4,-,TGTGCCAGCAGTGACCCCAGCGGCGGCGGGGTTAGCAATGAGCAGTTCTTC,CASSDPSGGGVSNEQFF
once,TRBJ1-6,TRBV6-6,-,TGTGCCAGCAGTCCGACGGGGTCCAATTCACCCCTCCACTTT,CASSPTGSNSPLHF
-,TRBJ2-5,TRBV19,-,TGTGCCAGTAGTATACAGGGGACCCAGTACTTC,CASSIQGTQYF
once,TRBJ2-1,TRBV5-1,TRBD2,TGCGCCAGCAGCTTTACTAGCGGACCCTACAATGAGCAGTTCTTC,CASSFTSGPYNEQFF
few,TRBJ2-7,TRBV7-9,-,TGTGCCAGCACTCCAAGGGGCGGCTACGAGCAGTACTTC,CASTPRGGYEQYF
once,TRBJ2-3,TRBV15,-,TGTGCCACCAGCAGCGGGGAGCGAACCACAGATACGCAGTATTTT,CATSSGERTTDTQYF
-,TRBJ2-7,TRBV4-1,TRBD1,TGCGCCAGCAGCCTAGACAGGGTATACGAGCAGTACTTC,CASSLDRVYEQYF
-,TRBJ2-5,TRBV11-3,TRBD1,TGTGCCAGCAGCCCACGGACAGGAATAATACAAGAGACCCAGTACTTC,CASSPRTGIIQETQYF
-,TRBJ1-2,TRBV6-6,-,TGTGCCAGCAGTAACCGGGACAAGTTATATGGCTACACCTTC,CASSNRDKLYGYTF
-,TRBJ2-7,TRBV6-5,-,TGTGCCAGCAGTTCGCGGGACGGCACCTACGAGCAGTACTTC,CASSSRDGTYEQYF
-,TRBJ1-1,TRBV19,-,TGTGCCAGTTTCAGGGTTGCCATGAACACTGAAGCTTTCTTT,CASFRVAMNTEAFF
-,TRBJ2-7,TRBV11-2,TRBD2,TGTGCCAGCAGCTTTTTGCGGGAGGGGTCTAGGAGACAGTACTTC,CASSFLREGSRRQYF
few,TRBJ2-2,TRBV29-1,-,TGCAGCGGGGAGGCGGATAACACCGGGGAGCTGTTTTTT,CSGEADNTGELFF